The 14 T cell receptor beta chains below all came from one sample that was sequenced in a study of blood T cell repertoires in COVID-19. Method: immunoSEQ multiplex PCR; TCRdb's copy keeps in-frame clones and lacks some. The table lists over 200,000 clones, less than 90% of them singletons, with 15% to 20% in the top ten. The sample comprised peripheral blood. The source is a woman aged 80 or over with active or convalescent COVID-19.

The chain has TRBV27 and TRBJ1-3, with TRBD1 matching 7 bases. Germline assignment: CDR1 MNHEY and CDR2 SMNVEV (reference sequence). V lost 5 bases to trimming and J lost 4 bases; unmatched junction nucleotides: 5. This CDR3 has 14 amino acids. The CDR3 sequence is CASSVTGEGNTIYF. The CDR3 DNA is TGTGCCAGCAGTGTCACAGGGGAAGGAAACACCATATATTTT.

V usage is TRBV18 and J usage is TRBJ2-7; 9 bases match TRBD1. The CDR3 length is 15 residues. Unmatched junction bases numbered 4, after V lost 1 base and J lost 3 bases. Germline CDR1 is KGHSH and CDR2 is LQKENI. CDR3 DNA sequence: TGTGCCAGCTCACCACTTACAGGGGGCGGCTACGAGCAGTACTTC. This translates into CASSPLTGGGYEQYF. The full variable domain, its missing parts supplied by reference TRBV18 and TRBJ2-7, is NAGVMQNPRHLVRRRGQEARLRCSPMKGHSHVYWYRQLPEEGLKFMVYLQKENIIDESGMPKERFSAEFPKEGPSILRIQQVVRGDSAAYFCASSPLTGGGYEQYFGPGTRLTVT.

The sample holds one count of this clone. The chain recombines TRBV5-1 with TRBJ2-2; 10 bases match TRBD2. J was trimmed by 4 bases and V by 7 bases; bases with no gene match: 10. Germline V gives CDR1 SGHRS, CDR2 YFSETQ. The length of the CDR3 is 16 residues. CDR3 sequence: CASQLTSGVPTGELFF. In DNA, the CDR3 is TGCGCCAGCCAACTAACTAGCGGGGTACCCACCGGGGAGCTGTTTTTT.

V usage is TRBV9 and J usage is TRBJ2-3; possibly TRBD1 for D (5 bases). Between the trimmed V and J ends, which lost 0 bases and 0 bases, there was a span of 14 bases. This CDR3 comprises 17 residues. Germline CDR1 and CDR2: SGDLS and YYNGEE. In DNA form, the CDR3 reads TGTGCCAGCAGCGTAGGAGCTTGGGGCCCTAGCACAGATACGCAGTATTTT. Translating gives CASSVGAWGPSTDTQYF.

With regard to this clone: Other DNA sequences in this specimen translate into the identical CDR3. The CDR3 here is CASSSSGGETQYF. Written as DNA, the CDR3 is TGTGCCAGCAGCTCCTCCGGGGGAGAGACCCAGTACTTC. This chain links TRBV6-5 with TRBJ2-5; D might be TRBD2 (6 bases). V dropped 6 bases and J dropped 4 bases, with 12 bases sitting between them. Per the germline V gene, CDR1 is MNHEY and CDR2 is SVGAGI. CDR3 length: 13 amino acids.

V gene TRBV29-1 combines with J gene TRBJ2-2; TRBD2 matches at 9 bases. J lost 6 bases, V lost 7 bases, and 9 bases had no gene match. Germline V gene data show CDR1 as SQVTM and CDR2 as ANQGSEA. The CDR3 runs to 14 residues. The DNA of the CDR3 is TGCAGCGGGTATAAAGCGGGAGGCGCCGGGGAGCTGTTTTTT. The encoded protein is CSGYKAGGAGELFF.

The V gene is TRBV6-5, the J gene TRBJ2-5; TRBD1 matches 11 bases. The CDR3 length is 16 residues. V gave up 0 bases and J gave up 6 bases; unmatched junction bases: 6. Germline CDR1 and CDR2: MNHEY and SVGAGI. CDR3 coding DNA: TGTGCCAGCAGTTACTCGGACAGGGGGCAGAGGAAGACCCAGTACTTC. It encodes CASSYSDRGQRKTQYF.

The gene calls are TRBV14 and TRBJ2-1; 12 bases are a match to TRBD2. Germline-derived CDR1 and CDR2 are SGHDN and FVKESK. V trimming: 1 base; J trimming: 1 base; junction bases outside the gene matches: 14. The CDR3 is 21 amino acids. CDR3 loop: CASSQGSYSGTSGSSYNEQFF. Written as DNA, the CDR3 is TGTGCCAGCAGCCAAGGAAGCTATTCCGGGACTAGCGGGTCATCCTACAATGAGCAGTTCTTC.

CDR3 DNA: TGTGCCAGCAGCTCCGAGTATGCAACTAATGAAAAACTGTTTTTT. This translates into CASSSEYATNEKLFF. The chain has TRBV11-3 and TRBJ1-4, with D uncertain. Germline values: CDR1 SGHNT, CDR2 YENEEA. The CDR3 runs 15 residues. V shed 4 bases and J shed 0 bases, with 9 bases lying between them.

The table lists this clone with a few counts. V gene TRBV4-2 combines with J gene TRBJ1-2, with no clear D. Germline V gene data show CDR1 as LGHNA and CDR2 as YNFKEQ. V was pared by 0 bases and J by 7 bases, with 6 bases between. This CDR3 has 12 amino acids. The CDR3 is CASSQDVSGYTF. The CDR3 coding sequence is TGTGCCAGCAGCCAAGATGTATCTGGCTACACCTTC.

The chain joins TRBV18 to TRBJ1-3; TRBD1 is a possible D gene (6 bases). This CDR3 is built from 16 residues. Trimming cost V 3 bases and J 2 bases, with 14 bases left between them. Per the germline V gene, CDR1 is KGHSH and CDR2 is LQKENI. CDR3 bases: TGTGCCAGCTCACCCCCATTGGGGACACCTGGAAACACCATATATTTT. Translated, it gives CASSPPLGTPGNTIYF.

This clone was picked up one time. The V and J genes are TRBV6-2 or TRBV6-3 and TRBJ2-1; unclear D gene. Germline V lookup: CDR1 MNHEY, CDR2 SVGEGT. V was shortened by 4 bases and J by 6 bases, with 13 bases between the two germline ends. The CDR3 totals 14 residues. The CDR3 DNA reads TGTGCCAGCAGTTCCGGGTTGGTTGGCAATGAGCAGTTCTTC. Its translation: CASSSGLVGNEQFF.

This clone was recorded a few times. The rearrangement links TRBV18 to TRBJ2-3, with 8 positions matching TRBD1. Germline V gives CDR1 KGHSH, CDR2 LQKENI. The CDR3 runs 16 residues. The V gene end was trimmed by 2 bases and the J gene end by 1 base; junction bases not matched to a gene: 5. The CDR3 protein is CASSPTVTGGTDTQYF. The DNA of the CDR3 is TGTGCCAGCTCACCAACGGTGACAGGGGGCACAGATACGCAGTATTTT. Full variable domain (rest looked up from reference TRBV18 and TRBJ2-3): NAGVMQNPRHLVRRRGQEARLRCSPMKGHSHVYWYRQLPEEGLKFMVYLQKENIIDESGMPKERFSAEFPKEGPSILRIQQVVRGDSAAYFCASSPTVTGGTDTQYFGPGTRLTVL.

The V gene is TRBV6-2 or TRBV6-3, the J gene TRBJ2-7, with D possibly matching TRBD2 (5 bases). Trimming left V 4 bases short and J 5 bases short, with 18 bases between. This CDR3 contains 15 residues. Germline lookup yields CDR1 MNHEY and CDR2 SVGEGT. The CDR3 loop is CASSSSGRGWHEQYF. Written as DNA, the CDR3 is TGTGCCAGCAGTTCCTCGGGCCGAGGGTGGCACGAGCAGTACTTC.